The 2 T cell receptor beta chains below all came from one sample that was sequenced in a study of T-cell reconstitution after alpha-beta-depleted transplantation in children. Unique molecular identifiers were built into the TCRbeta library. TCRdb analysed the PCR reads with MiXCR anew, one entry per CDR3 protein. Among roughly 500,000 distinct CDR3 sequences listed, around 13% were seen once. Material: PBMCs from the stem cell graft donor, obtained from the stem cell graft. The receptors derive from a human donor who donated a stem cell graft to a child with combined immunodeficiency.

There are a few counts of this clonotype. For the CDR3, the DNA is TGCGCCAGCAGCCCGACGGGACAGGGGAAAATGGGCACTGAAGCTTTCTTT. This sequence encodes CASSPTGQGKMGTEAFF. This chain links TRBV5-1 with TRBJ1-1, with 10 bases fitting TRBD1. The CDR3 has 17 residues. V trimming: 4 bases; J trimming: 4 bases; junction bases outside the gene matches: 13. Germline lookup yields CDR1 SGHRS and CDR2 YFSETQ. The whole variable domain, filled in from reference TRBV5-1 and TRBJ1-1, reads KAGVTQTPRYLIKTRGQQVTLSCSPISGHRSVSWYQQTPGQGLQFLFEYFSETQRNKGNFPGRFSGRQFSNSRSEMNVSTLELGDSALYLCASSPTGQGKMGTEAFFGQGTRLTVV.

This clonotype was picked up a small number of times. The chain links TRBV28 to TRBJ2-3; D tentatively reads TRBD1 or TRBD2 (5 bases each). The ends were cut back, 3 bases at V and 0 bases at J, with 10 bases in the middle. Germline V gene lookup returns CDR1 MDHEN and CDR2 SYDVKM. The CDR3 is made up of 15 amino acids. The CDR3 bases are TGTGCCAGCAGTTTCCCAGGGACGAGCACAGATACGCAGTATTTT. Translation gives CASSFPGTSTDTQYF.